This T cell receptor (beta chain) was captured by sequencing in a study of T cell responses to AZD1222 COVID-19 vaccine. After removal of 5 bases from V and 1 base from J, the junction contained 6 bases not matched to a gene. There are 15 residues in the CDR3. Germline V gene data show CDR1 as MNHEY and CDR2 as SMNVEV (reference sequence). TCRdb's copy holds only in-frame clones and misses some; the assay was immunoSEQ multiplex PCR. The data contain some 170,000 clones, 92% of them singletons. Sequenced material: peripheral blood, taken on day 0 of MenACWY control vaccination. The rearrangement links TRBV27 to TRBJ1-1, with TRBD1 matching 8 bases. The sequence was obtained from an adult in good health. CDR3 amino acids: CASSIGQGPNTEAFF. The CDR3 DNA reads as TGTGCCAGCAGTATCGGACAGGGACCGAACACTGAAGCTTTCTTT.